This T cell receptor (beta chain) was captured in a study of cytomegalovirus exposure and HLA in healthy donors. Study-wide points: Some highly shared sequence variants likely arose as a pipeline artifact.

CDR3 length: 15 amino acids. Germline V gives CDR1 MNHEY, CDR2 SMNVEV (reference sequence). V was clipped by 6 bases and J by 6 bases; unmatched bases: 8. Note on this clone: The antigen remains unidentified.

The PCR ran on 60 Vbeta and 13 Jbeta primers. The assay was immunoSEQ multiplex PCR, and TCRdb's table has in-frame clones only and misses some. The record lists around 210,000 clones, of which the ten most abundant hold 1.1%. The TCR originated in a girl aged 2 to 10 in good health and CMV-seropositive. Sequencing used PBMCs. The rearrangement joins TRBV27 to TRBJ2-1; TRBD2 matches 10 bases. CDR3 sequence (DNA): TGTGCCAGCAGCGTTCTAGCGGGAGCTGCCAATGAGCAGTTCTTC. Translated, it gives CASSVLAGAANEQFF.